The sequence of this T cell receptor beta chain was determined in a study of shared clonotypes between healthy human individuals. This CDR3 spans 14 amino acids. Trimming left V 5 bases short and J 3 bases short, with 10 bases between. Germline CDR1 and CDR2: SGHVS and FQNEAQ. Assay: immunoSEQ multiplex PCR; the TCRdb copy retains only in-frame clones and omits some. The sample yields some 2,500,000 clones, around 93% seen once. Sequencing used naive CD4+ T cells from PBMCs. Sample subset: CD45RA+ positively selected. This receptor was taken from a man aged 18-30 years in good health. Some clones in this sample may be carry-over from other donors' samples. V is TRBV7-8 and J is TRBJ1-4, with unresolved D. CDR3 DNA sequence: TGTGCCAGCAGCCTTAGCCCCGCTAATGAAAAACTGTTTTTT. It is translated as CASSLSPANEKLFF.